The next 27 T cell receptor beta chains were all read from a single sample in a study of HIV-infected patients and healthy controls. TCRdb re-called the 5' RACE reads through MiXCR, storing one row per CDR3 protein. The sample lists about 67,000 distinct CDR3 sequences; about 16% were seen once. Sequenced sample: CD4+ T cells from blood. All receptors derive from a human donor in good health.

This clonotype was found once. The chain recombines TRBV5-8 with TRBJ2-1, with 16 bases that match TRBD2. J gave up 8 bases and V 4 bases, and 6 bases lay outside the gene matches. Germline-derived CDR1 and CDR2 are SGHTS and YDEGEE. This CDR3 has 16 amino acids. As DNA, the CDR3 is TGTGCCAGCAGCGGGACTAGCGGGAGGGGCTGGGATGAGCAGTTCTTC. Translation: CASSGTSGRGWDEQFF.

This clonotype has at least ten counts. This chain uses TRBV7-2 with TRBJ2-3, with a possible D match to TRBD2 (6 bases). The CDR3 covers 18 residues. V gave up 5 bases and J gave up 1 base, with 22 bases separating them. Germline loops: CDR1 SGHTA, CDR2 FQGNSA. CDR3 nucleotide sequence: TGTGCCAGCAGCCCCGGGAGTTTGCGGGGAAGGGGCACAGATACGCAGTATTTT. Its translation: CASSPGSLRGRGTDTQYF.

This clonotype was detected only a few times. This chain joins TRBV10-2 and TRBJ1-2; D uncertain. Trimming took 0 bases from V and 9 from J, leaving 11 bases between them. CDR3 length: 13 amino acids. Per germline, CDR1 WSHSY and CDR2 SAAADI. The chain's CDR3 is CASSESKPGRYTF. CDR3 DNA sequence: TGCGCCAGCAGTGAGTCGAAACCTGGGCGCTACACCTTC.

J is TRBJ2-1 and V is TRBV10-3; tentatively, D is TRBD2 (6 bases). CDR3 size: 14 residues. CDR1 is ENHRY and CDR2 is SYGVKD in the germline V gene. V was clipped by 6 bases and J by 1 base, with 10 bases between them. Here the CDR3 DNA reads TGTGCCATCAGGGCGGGGCCTTCCTACAATGAGCAGTTCTTC. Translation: CAIRAGPSYNEQFF.

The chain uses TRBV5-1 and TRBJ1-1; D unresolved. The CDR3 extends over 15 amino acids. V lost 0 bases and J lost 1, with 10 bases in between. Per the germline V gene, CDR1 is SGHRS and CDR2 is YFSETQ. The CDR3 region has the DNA TGCGCCAGCAGCTTGGGTCCAGGCCCGAACACTGAAGCTTTCTTT. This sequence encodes CASSLGPGPNTEAFF.

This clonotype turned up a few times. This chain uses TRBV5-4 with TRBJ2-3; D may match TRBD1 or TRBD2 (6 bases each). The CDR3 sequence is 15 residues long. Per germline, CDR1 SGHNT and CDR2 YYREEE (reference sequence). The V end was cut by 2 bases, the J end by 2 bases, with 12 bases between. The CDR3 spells CASSLTGAITDTQYF. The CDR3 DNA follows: TGTGCCAGCAGCTTAACGGGGGCTATCACAGATACGCAGTATTTT.

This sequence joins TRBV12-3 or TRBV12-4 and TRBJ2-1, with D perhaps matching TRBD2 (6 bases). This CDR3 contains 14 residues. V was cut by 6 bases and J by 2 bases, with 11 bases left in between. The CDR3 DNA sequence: TGTGCCAGCAGCCGGAGGGCTACCTACAATGAGCAGTTCTTC. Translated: CASSRRATYNEQFF.

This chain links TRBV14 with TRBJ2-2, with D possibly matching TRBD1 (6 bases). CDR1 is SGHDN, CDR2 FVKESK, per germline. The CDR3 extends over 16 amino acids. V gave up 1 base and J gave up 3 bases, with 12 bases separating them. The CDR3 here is CASSQVGRGDTGELFF. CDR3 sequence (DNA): TGTGCCAGCAGCCAAGTGGGCAGGGGTGACACCGGGGAGCTGTTTTTT. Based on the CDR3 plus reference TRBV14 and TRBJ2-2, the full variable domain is EAGVTQFPSHSVIEKGQTVTLRCDPISGHDNLYWYRRVMGKEIKFLLHFVKESKQDESGMPNNRFLAERTGGTYSTLKVQPAELEDSGVYFCASSQVGRGDTGELFFGEGSRLTVL.

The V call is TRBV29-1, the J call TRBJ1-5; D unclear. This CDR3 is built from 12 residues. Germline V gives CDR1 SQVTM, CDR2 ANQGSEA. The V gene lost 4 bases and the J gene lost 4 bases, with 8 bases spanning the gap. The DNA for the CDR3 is TGCAGCGTTGGGGTTCGGAATCAGCCCCAGCATTTT. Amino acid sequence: CSVGVRNQPQHF.

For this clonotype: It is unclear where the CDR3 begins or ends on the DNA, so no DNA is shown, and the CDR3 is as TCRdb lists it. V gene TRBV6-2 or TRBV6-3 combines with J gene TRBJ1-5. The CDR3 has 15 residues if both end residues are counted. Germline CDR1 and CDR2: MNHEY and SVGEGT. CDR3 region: CASSSSGLSNQPQNF.

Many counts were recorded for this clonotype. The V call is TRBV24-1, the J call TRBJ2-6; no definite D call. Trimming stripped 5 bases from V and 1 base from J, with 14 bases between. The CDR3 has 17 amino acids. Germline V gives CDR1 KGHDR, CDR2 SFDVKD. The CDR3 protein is CATSGDPGLSGANVLTF. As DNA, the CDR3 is TGTGCCACCAGTGGCGATCCCGGCCTGTCTGGGGCCAACGTCCTGACTTTC.

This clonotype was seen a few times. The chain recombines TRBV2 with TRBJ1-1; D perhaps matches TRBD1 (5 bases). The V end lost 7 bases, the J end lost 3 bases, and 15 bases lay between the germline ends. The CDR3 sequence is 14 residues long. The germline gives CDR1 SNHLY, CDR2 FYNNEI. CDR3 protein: CASTLEGRDTEAFF. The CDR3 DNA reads TGTGCCAGCACCCTTGAGGGGAGGGACACTGAAGCTTTCTTT.

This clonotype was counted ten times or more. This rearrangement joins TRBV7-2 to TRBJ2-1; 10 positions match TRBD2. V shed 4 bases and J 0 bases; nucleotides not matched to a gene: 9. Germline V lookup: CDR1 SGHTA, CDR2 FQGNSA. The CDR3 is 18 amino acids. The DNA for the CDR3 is TGTGCCAGCAGCTCGAAGGCTAGCGGGAGCATCTCCTACAATGAGCAGTTCTTC. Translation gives CASSSKASGSISYNEQFF.

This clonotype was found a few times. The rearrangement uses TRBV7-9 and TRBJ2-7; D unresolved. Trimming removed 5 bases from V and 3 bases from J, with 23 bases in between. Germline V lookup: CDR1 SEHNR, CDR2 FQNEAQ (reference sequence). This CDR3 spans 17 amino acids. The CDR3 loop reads CASSPGSGRTSYYEQYF. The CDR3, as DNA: TGTGCCAGCAGCCCAGGATCAGGACGAACCTCTTACTACGAGCAGTACTTC.

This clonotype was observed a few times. CDR3 DNA: TGTGCCAGTAGGGGAGCGGGAGTTAGCACAGATACGCAGTATTTT. This codes for CASRGAGVSTDTQYF. The gene calls are TRBV19 and TRBJ2-3; 8 positions agree with TRBD2. The germline gives CDR1 LNHDA, CDR2 SQIVND (reference sequence). The ends lost 6 bases at V and 0 bases at J; junction bases unmatched: 5. This CDR3 region has 15 residues. The full variable domain, in which reference TRBV19 and TRBJ2-3 provide the parts outside the CDR3, is DGGITQSPKYLFRKEGQNVTLSCEQNLNHDAMYWYRQDPGQGLRLIYYSQIVNDFQKGDIAEGYSVSREKKESFPLTVTSAQKNPTAFYLCASRGAGVSTDTQYFGPGTRLTVL.

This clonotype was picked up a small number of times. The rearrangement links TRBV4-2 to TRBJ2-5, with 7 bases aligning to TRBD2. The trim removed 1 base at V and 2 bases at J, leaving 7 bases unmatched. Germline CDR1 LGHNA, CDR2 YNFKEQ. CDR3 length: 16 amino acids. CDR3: CASSQVIAGEQETQYF. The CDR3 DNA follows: TGTGCCAGCAGCCAAGTTATAGCGGGCGAACAAGAGACCCAGTACTTC.

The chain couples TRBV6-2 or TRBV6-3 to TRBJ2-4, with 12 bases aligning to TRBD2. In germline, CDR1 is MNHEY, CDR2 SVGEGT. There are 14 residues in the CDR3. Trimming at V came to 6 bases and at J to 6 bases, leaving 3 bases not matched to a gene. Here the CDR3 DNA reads TGTGCCAGCAGGACTAGCGGGGGTCTAAACATTCAGTACTTC. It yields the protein CASRTSGGLNIQYF.

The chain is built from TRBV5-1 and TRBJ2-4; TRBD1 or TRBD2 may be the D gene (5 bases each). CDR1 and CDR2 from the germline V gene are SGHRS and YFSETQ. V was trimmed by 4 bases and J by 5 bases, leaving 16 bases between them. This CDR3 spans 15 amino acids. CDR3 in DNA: TGCGCCAGCAGCCCAACGGGGCAGACGGAAAACATTCAGTACTTC. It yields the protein CASSPTGQTENIQYF.

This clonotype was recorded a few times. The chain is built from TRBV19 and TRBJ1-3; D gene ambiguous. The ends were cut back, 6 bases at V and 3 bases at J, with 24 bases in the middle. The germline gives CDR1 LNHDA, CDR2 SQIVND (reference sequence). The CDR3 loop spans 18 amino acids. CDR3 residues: CASRTPGQSNSGGNTIYF. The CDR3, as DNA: TGTGCCAGTAGAACTCCGGGCCAATCTAACTCGGGTGGAAACACCATATATTTT.

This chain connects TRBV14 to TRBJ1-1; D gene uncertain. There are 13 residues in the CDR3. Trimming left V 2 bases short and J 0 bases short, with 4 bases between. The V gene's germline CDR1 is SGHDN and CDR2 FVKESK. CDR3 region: CASSQLMNTEAFF. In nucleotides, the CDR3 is TGTGCCAGCAGCCAACTGATGAACACTGAAGCTTTCTTT.

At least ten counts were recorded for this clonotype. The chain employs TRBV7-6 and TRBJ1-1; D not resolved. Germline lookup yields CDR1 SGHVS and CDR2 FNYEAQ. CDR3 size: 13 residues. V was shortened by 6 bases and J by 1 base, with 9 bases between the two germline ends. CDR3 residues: CASSLQENTEAFF. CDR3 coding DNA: TGTGCCAGCAGTCTCCAAGAGAACACTGAAGCTTTCTTT.

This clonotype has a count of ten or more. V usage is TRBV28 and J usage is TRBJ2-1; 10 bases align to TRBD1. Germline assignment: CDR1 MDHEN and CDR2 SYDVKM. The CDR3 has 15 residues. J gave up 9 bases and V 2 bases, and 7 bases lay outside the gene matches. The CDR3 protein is CASSLASTGGGEQFF. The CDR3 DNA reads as TGTGCCAGCAGTTTAGCCTCGACAGGGGGCGGTGAGCAGTTCTTC.

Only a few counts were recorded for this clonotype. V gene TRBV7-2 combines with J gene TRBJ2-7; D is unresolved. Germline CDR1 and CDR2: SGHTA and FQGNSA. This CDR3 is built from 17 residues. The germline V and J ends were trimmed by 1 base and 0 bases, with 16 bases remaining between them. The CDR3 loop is CASSLGAYGPDSYEQYF. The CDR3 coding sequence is TGTGCCAGCAGCTTAGGCGCCTATGGGCCTGACTCCTACGAGCAGTACTTC.

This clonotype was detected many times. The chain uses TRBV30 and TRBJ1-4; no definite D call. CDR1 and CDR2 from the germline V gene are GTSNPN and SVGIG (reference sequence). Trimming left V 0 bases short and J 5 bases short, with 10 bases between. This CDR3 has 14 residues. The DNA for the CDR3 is TGTGCCTGGAGTGTAACCTCCAAGAATGAAAAACTGTTTTTT. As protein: CAWSVTSKNEKLFF.

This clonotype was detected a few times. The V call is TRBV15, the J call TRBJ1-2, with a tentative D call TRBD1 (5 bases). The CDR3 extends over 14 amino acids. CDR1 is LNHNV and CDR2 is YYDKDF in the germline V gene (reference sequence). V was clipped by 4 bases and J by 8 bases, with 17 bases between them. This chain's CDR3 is CATSIRQNPDGYTF. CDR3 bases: TGTGCCACCAGCATACGACAGAATCCGGACGGCTACACCTTC.

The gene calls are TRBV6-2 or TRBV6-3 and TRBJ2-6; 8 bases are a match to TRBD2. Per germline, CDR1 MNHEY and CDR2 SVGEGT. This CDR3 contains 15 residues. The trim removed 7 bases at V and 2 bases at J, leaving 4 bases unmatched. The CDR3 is CASTDGGAGANVLTF. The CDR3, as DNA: TGTGCCAGCACCGACGGGGGGGCTGGGGCCAACGTCCTGACTTTC.

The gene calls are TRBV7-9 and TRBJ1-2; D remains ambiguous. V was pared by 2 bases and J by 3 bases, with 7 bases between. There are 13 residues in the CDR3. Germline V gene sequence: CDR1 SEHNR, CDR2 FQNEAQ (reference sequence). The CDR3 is CASSLTPYYGYTF. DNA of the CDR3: TGTGCCAGCAGCTTAACCCCTTACTATGGCTACACCTTC.